The clone carrying this T cell receptor beta chain has more than one count but fewer than ten. Its target is not known. This CDR3 is 14 amino acids long. Germline CDR1 reads SEHNR; CDR2 reads FQNEAQ (reference sequence). The ends were cut back, 6 bases at V and 0 bases at J, with 8 bases in the middle. Next came a second PCR, run for about 6 to 12 cycles, which used a sample-barcoded 5' primer along with a J-beta primer mix. Every sample produced at least 2.5 million CDR3-containing paired-end reads. TCRdb reanalysed the 5' RACE reads using MiXCR and keeps one entry per CDR3 protein. The data hold under 850,000 distinct CDR3 sequences, with approximately 35% observed a single time. This specimen comes from a study of blood T cells in healthy people across ages. Whole-study results and caveats: Unsorted PBMCs prevented conclusive naive versus antigen-experienced comparison. Getting older went along with TCR beta diversity per million T cells dropping roughly linearly.

The genes are TRBV7-9 and TRBJ1-4; unclear D gene. Sequencing input: blood. The receptor was derived from a man aged 18 to 30 in good health. The CDR3 DNA reads as TGTGCCAGCAGGGACTTTACAACTAATGAAAAACTGTTTTTT. Translated: CASRDFTTNEKLFF.